Listed below are T cell receptor beta chains from one sample, sequenced in a study of T cells in Graves' hyperthyroidism and ophthalmopathy. TCRdb re-derived calls from the multiplex PCR reads in MiXCR, one entry per CDR3 protein. The table lists hundreds of thousands of distinct CDR3 sequences, over 35% of them singletons. Sequenced input: blood. Receptors originate from a man between 18 and 29 years old with Graves' hyperthyroidism. The CDR3 runs from the conserved cysteine through the conserved F or W. D genes are given only for firm matches. Rows give clone size only sometimes, using once, few, many, or a class for an expanded clone.

clone_size j_call d_call v_call cdr3_aa cdr3_nt
many TRBJ1-6 TRBD1 TRBV7-7 CAPALVDRDVPDNSPLHF TGTGCTCCCGCCCTCGTGGACAGGGACGTGCCTGATAATTCACCCCTCCACTTT
many TRBJ1-5 - TRBV2 CASSVQDQPQHF TGTGCCAGCAGCGTACAGGATCAGCCCCAGCATTTT
once TRBJ2-5 TRBD1 TRBV7-3 CASRPGTAGKETQYF TGTGCCAGCAGGCCCGGGACAGCTGGTAAAGAGACCCAGTACTTC
- TRBJ2-5 - TRBV5-1 CASSKPPQETQYF TGCGCCAGCAGTAAACCCCCCCAAGAGACCCAGTACTTC
many TRBJ2-7 - TRBV9 CASSVGSDSYEQYF TGTGCCAGCAGCGTAGGGTCGGACTCCTACGAGCAGTACTTC
many TRBJ2-5 - TRBV7-2 CASSPRWGDQYF TGTGCCAGCAGCCCGAGGTGGGGGGACCAGTACTTC
- TRBJ2-7 - TRBV7-2 CASSQGRGSGLTYEQYF TGCGCCAGCAGCCAAGGAAGAGGAAGTGGACTTACCTACGAGCAGTACTTC
- TRBJ2-5 - TRBV7-6 CASSLGTAQTQYF TGTGCCAGCAGCTTAGGGACAGCCCAGACCCAGTACTTC
few TRBJ2-7 - TRBV6-1 CASSEDRTYEQYF TGTGCCAGCAGTGAGGACAGAACCTACGAGCAGTACTTC
many TRBJ2-6 - TRBV24-1 CATSESSGANVLTF TGTGCCACCAGTGAGTCCTCTGGGGCCAACGTCCTGACTTTC
many TRBJ1-2 - TRBV7-9 CASSFSTDLSPNYGYTF TGTGCCAGCAGCTTCTCAACCGACCTTAGCCCTAACTATGGCTACACCTTC
few TRBJ1-5 - TRBV14 CASSPNNAAGPQHF TGTGCCAGCAGCCCCAATAATGCTGCGGGGCCCCAGCATTTT
- TRBJ2-5 - TRBV6-5 CASSYGGGSETQYF TGTGCCAGCAGTTACGGAGGGGGATCGGAGACCCAGTACTTC
- TRBJ1-2 TRBD1 TRBV24-1 CATSGQGNGYTF TGTGCCACCAGTGGACAGGGAAATGGCTACACCTTC
- TRBJ1-1 TRBD1 TRBV25-1 CASSKDRDTEDFF TGTGCCAGCAGTAAGGACAGGGACACTGAAGATTTCTTT
many TRBJ1-1 - TRBV20-1 CSARGFGTEAFF TGCAGTGCTCGAGGGTTCGGCACTGAAGCTTTCTTT
once TRBJ1-4 TRBD1 TRBV2 CASSAAGQGSINEKLFF TGTGCCAGCAGTGCCGCGGGACAGGGATCGATTAATGAAAAACTGTTTTTT
- TRBJ1-1 - TRBV6-1 CASSERGSSTEAFF TGTGCCAGCAGTGAAAGGGGCTCCTCTACTGAAGCTTTCTTT
few TRBJ2-7 - TRBV29-1 CSVKTRGSIPFGYEQYF TGCAGCGTCAAAACAAGGGGGAGTATCCCCTTCGGATACGAGCAGTACTTC
- TRBJ2-7 - TRBV6-1 CASTGQTPYEQYF TGTGCCAGCACCGGACAAACCCCCTACGAGCAGTACTTC
- TRBJ1-5 - TRBV19 CASSFLRDLRAYNQPQHF TGTGCCAGCAGTTTCCTCCGGGACCTAAGGGCCTACAATCAGCCCCAGCATTTT
- TRBJ2-7 TRBD1 TRBV29-1 CSVDGQGEAYEQYF TGCAGCGTTGATGGACAGGGGGAGGCCTACGAGCAGTACTTC
many TRBJ1-6 TRBD1 TRBV29-1 CSVRPGQGDSPLHF TGCAGCGTGAGGCCGGGACAGGGGGATTCACCCCTCCACTTT
many TRBJ2-7 - TRBV9 CASSVGPSSYEQYF TGTGCCAGCAGCGTCGGCCCTTCCTCCTACGAGCAGTACTTC
- TRBJ2-7 - TRBV7-8 CASSLAGTDSYEQYF TGTGCCAGCAGCTTAGCGGGGACGGACTCCTACGAGCAGTACTTC
- TRBJ2-7 - TRBV4-1 CASSPSRGAPEQYF TGCGCCAGCAGCCCTAGCAGGGGAGCCCCCGAGCAGTACTTC
few TRBJ1-1 - TRBV19 CASSMGGRTPLNTEAFF TGTGCCAGTAGTATGGGGGGCAGGACGCCCTTGAACACTGAAGCTTTCTTT
many TRBJ2-5 TRBD2 TRBV7-2 CASSIIAGGPGETQYF TGTGCCAGCAGCATTATAGCGGGAGGGCCGGGAGAGACCCAGTACTTC
many TRBJ1-3 TRBD1 TRBV29-1 CSVGGTGGANTIYF TGCAGCGTTGGCGGGACAGGGGGCGCAAACACCATATATTTT
many TRBJ1-4 - TRBV5-5 CASRRRTATNEKLFF TGTGCCAGCAGACGCCGGACAGCAACTAATGAAAAACTGTTTTTT
once TRBJ2-2 - TRBV6-5 CASYRGGTGELFF TGTGCCAGTTACAGGGGGGGGACCGGGGAGCTGTTTTTT
few TRBJ2-7 - TRBV7-2 CASSHYTGSSYEQYF TGTGCCAGCAGTCATTACACGGGCAGTTCCTACGAGCAGTACTTC
- TRBJ2-7 - TRBV19 CASNTDWSSYEQYF TGTGCCAGTAATACGGACTGGAGCTCCTACGAGCAGTACTTC
- TRBJ1-6 - TRBV4-2 CASTLGQGPSPLHF TGTGCCAGCACCCTCGGGCAGGGCCCCTCACCCCTCCACTTT
many TRBJ1-1 - TRBV7-6 CASSAQGRAFF TGTGCCAGCAGCGCCCAGGGTAGGGCTTTCTTT
few TRBJ1-1 TRBD1 TRBV5-1 CASSLRAGTGSEAFF TGCGCCAGCAGCCTGAGGGCCGGGACAGGCTCAGAAGCTTTCTTT
- TRBJ2-2 - TRBV29-1 CSVMTGELFF TGCAGCGTTATGACAGGGGAGCTGTTTTTT
- TRBJ2-5 TRBD2 TRBV7-8 CASSLGGGWGTQYF TGTGCCAGCAGCTTAGGGGGGGGTTGGGGGACCCAGTACTTC
once TRBJ2-2 TRBD2 TRBV7-9 CASEASGSAGELFF TGTGCCAGCGAAGCTAGCGGGAGCGCCGGGGAGCTGTTTTTT
- TRBJ1-5 - TRBV20-1 CSARETEHQPQHF TGCAGTGCTAGAGAGACAGAGCATCAGCCCCAGCATTTT
many TRBJ1-1 - TRBV5-1 CASREGMGTEAFF TGCGCCAGCAGGGAGGGGATGGGCACTGAAGCTTTCTTT
- TRBJ2-7 TRBD2 TRBV10-3 CALRGGPGLPYEQYF TGTGCCCTCCGCGGGGGGCCGGGACTCCCCTACGAGCAGTACTTC
once TRBJ1-4 - TRBV7-9 CASRGDDAQGGNEKLFF TGTGCCAGCAGGGGGGATGACGCTCAAGGGGGTAATGAAAAACTGTTTTTT
- TRBJ1-5 TRBD1 TRBV2 CASGQVEAGGRNHPQHF TGTGCCAGCGGTCAGGTAGAGGCAGGGGGCCGCAATCACCCCCAGCATTTT
- TRBJ2-5 - TRBV24-1 CATSDSDGSRETQYF TGTGCCACCAGTGATTCCGACGGGAGCAGGGAGACCCAGTACTTC
- TRBJ2-7 - TRBV11-2 CASSVGASEQYF TGTGCCAGCAGCGTTGGGGCGAGTGAGCAGTACTTC
many TRBJ1-5 - TRBV2 CASTEWGTPPQPQHF TGTGCCAGCACCGAATGGGGGACTCCTCCTCAGCCCCAGCATTTT
- TRBJ2-5 - TRBV6-5 CASSYRGGLSTQYF TGTGCCAGCAGTTACCGGGGCGGACTTTCAACCCAGTACTTC
- TRBJ2-3 - TRBV5-1 CASSLVRGLLPTNTQYF TGCGCCAGCAGCTTGGTCCGCGGCCTTCTTCCCACAAATACGCAGTATTTT
many TRBJ2-7 - TRBV29-1 CSVEEGVLGQYF TGCAGCGTTGAAGAGGGAGTCCTAGGGCAGTACTTC
many TRBJ1-1 - TRBV25-1 CASSVRGDTEAFF TGTGCCAGCAGTGTCAGGGGTGACACTGAAGCTTTCTTT
- TRBJ2-7 TRBD2 TRBV4-3 CASSQDKLAGSEQYF TGCGCCAGCAGCCAAGATAAACTAGCGGGGTCGGAGCAGTACTTC
- TRBJ1-5 TRBD1 TRBV5-1 CASSLVAGQSNQPQHF TGCGCCAGCAGCCTTGTCGCGGGACAGAGCAATCAGCCCCAGCATTTT
few TRBJ2-7 TRBD1 TRBV5-1 CASSSTRGPSYEQYF TGCGCCAGCAGCTCAACCAGGGGGCCTTCCTACGAGCAGTACTTC
- TRBJ1-6 - TRBV2 CASSESPYNSPPHF TGTGCCAGCAGTGAGTCACCCTATAATTCACCCCCCCACTTT
- TRBJ2-5 TRBD2 TRBV20-1 CSARGRLAGGGETQYF TGCAGTGCTAGAGGCCGGCTAGCGGGAGGAGGAGAGACCCAGTACTTC
many TRBJ2-7 TRBD1 TRBV20-1 CSASGTVTYEQYF TGCAGTGCTTCCGGGACAGTTACCTACGAGCAGTACTTC